The 21 T cell receptor beta chains given below trace back to one sample, sequenced in a study of shared clonotypes between healthy human individuals. Clones were sequenced by immunoSEQ multiplex PCR, and TCRdb holds only the in-frame ones, with some missing. The sample yields hundreds of thousands of clones, around 90% seen once. The naive CD8 population came from CD45RO-negative cells selected for CCR7, without terminally differentiated effector memory CD45RA+ cells. Sequenced input: naive CD8+ T cells sorted from blood. These receptors came from a man aged 30 to 45 in good health.

The V gene is TRBV7-2, the J gene TRBJ1-2; TRBD1 aligns across 7 bases. V gave up 7 bases and J gave up 4 bases; unmatched junction bases: 6. CDR1 is SGHTA and CDR2 is FQGNSA in the germline V gene. The CDR3 has 13 amino acids. The CDR3 DNA sequence: TGTGCCAGCACCCAGACAGGGATCTATGGCTACACCTTC. This codes for CASTQTGIYGYTF.

The chain recombines TRBV4-3 with TRBJ2-1, with D perhaps matching TRBD2 (6 bases). The CDR3 length is 15 residues. Germline CDR1 LGHNA, CDR2 YSLEER. The V gene lost 1 base and the J gene lost 5 bases, with 12 bases spanning the gap. The CDR3 loop reads CASSQVSGRHNEQFF. Here the CDR3 DNA reads TGCGCCAGCAGCCAAGTTTCAGGGAGGCACAATGAGCAGTTCTTC.

V and J are TRBV14 and TRBJ1-2; 7 bases line up with TRBD1. Germline V lookup: CDR1 SGHDN, CDR2 FVKESK. The CDR3 is 16 residues long. V lost 2 bases and J lost 4; bases outside the gene matches: 10. The chain's CDR3 is CASSQTVSHRGYGYTF. CDR3 coding DNA: TGTGCCAGCAGCCAAACAGTTTCACACAGGGGCTATGGCTACACCTTC. The full variable domain, its missing parts supplied by reference TRBV14 and TRBJ1-2, is EAGVTQFPSHSVIEKGQTVTLRCDPISGHDNLYWYRRVMGKEIKFLLHFVKESKQDESGMPNNRFLAERTGGTYSTLKVQPAELEDSGVYFCASSQTVSHRGYGYTFGSGTRLTVV.

The rearrangement links TRBV7-8 to TRBJ2-1; a possible D gene is TRBD2 (6 bases). Germline lookup yields CDR1 SGHVS and CDR2 FQNEAQ. The CDR3 loop spans 13 amino acids. V shed 5 bases and J shed 8 bases, with 13 bases lying between them. The chain's CDR3 is CASSPLATYEQFF. CDR3 nucleotides: TGTGCCAGCAGCCCACTAGCCACGTATGAGCAGTTCTTC.

The chain couples TRBV7-9 to TRBJ1-4; 8 nucleotides agree with TRBD1. Looked up from germline, CDR1 is SEHNR and CDR2 is FQNEAQ (reference sequence). This CDR3 is built from 15 residues. With V trimmed by 6 bases and J by 4 bases, 7 bases remained unmatched. CDR3 sequence (DNA): TGTGCCAGCAGAAAGACAGGGGATCGTAATGAAAAACTGTTTTTT. This codes for CASRKTGDRNEKLFF.

J is TRBJ1-1 and V is TRBV6-1; no clear D. The CDR3 extends over 16 amino acids. CDR1 is MNHNS, CDR2 SASEGT, per germline. The ends were cut back, 1 base at V and 8 bases at J, with 20 bases in the middle. The CDR3 coding sequence is TGTGCCAGCAGTGAAGACGGCAGACACCTCCTCATCGAAGCTTTCTTT. Amino acid sequence: CASSEDGRHLLIEAFF.

The CDR3 region has the DNA TGTGCCAGGCCCTACCCCCCGCAGTTCTTC. The encoded protein is CARPYPPQFF. The chain combines TRBV19 with TRBJ2-1; D gene ambiguous. The CDR3 is 10 amino acids. Germline V gene lookup returns CDR1 LNHDA and CDR2 SQIVND (reference sequence). With 9 bases removed from V and 12 bases from J, the gap between germline ends came to 12 bases.

The chain combines TRBV4-3 with TRBJ2-4; 7 bases align to TRBD1. From germline, CDR1 is LGHNA and CDR2 YSLEER. V lost 0 bases and J lost 7; bases outside the gene matches: 3. The length of the CDR3 is 14 residues. The CDR3 DNA follows: TGCGCCAGCAGCCAAGAGGAACAGGGGAACATTCAGTACTTC. Translated: CASSQEEQGNIQYF.

V usage is TRBV4-1 and J usage is TRBJ2-3, with 10 bases that match TRBD1. The CDR3 has 17 residues. Germline V CDR1 and CDR2: MGHRA, YSYEKL. The J segment lost 1 base and the V segment lost 2 bases, leaving 6 bases of the junction unmatched. The CDR3, as DNA: TGCGCCAGCAGCCAATCACCCGGGACAGGGGGCACAGATACGCAGTATTTT. Residues: CASSQSPGTGGTDTQYF.

This clone was detected only a few times. The chain has TRBV6-1 and TRBJ1-1; D is possibly TRBD1 (6 bases). This CDR3 contains 16 residues. Trimming removed 3 bases at V and 3 bases at J, with 17 bases between. The germline gives CDR1 MNHNS, CDR2 SASEGT. DNA of the CDR3: TGTGCCAGCAGTGATGACGGAACAGGGCGGTACACTGAAGCTTTCTTT. Residues: CASSDDGTGRYTEAFF.

The chain employs TRBV29-1 and TRBJ1-1, with D unclear. V lost 3 bases and J 4 bases, leaving 15 bases between the germline ends. The CDR3 has 14 residues. Looked up from germline, CDR1 is SQVTM and CDR2 is ANQGSEA. The CDR3 sequence: CSVDPQFDSTEAFF. Written as DNA, the CDR3 is TGCAGCGTTGATCCCCAATTCGACTCCACTGAAGCTTTCTTT.

In its sample, this clone was seen once. This CDR3 reads CASSFLPGLAGGGSYNEQFF. CDR3 coding DNA: TGTGCCAGCAGTTTCCTACCCGGACTAGCGGGAGGAGGTTCCTACAATGAGCAGTTCTTC. The chain employs TRBV27 and TRBJ2-1; 14 nucleotides match TRBD2. J was trimmed by 1 base and V by 3 bases; bases with no gene match: 11. The CDR3 length is 20 residues. Germline CDR1 and CDR2: MNHEY and SMNVEV (reference sequence).

The chain recombines TRBV27 with TRBJ2-7; TRBD2 matches at 9 bases. CDR1 is MNHEY, CDR2 SMNVEV, per germline (reference sequence). V dropped 5 bases and J dropped 3; count of bases not matched to a gene: 8. There are 15 residues in the CDR3. The CDR3 DNA sequence: TGTGCCAGCAGTCTCGGACTAGCGTATTACTACGAGCAGTACTTC. Its translation: CASSLGLAYYYEQYF.

This rearrangement joins TRBV7-9 to TRBJ1-4, with D perhaps matching TRBD1 (5 bases). The CDR3 runs to 16 residues. The germline V gene encodes CDR1 SEHNR and CDR2 FQNEAQ (reference sequence). V was shortened by 2 bases and J by 5 bases, with 15 bases between the two germline ends. In nucleotides, the CDR3 is TGTGCCAGCAGCTTAAGGTCGGCAGGGCTAAATGAAAAACTGTTTTTT. As protein: CASSLRSAGLNEKLFF.

The rearrangement links TRBV4-1 to TRBJ2-5, with D possibly called TRBD1 or TRBD2 (5 bases each). CDR1 and CDR2 from the germline V gene are MGHRA and YSYEKL. Trimming pared 0 bases from V and 3 bases from J, leaving 11 bases between. CDR3 length equals 15 residues. The CDR3 protein is CASSQEFGTEETQYF. The CDR3 DNA is TGCGCCAGCAGCCAAGAGTTTGGGACCGAAGAGACCCAGTACTTC.

This sequence joins TRBV7-9 and TRBJ2-1, with 7 bases matching TRBD1. The CDR3 covers 14 residues. The J segment lost 6 bases and the V segment lost 5 bases, leaving 7 bases of the junction unmatched. The germline CDR1 and CDR2 sequences are SEHNR and FQNEAQ (reference sequence). The CDR3 sequence: CASSLPQGFNEQFF. In DNA, the CDR3 is TGTGCCAGCAGCCTCCCACAGGGGTTCAATGAGCAGTTCTTC.

The genes are TRBV5-6 and TRBJ2-7; D not resolved. The V gene's germline CDR1 is SGHDT and CDR2 YYEEEE. V shed 1 base and J shed 3 bases, with 8 bases lying between them. The CDR3 has 13 residues. CDR3 amino acids: CASSLQGIYEQYF. The CDR3 DNA sequence: TGTGCCAGCAGCTTGCAAGGCATCTACGAGCAGTACTTC.

This clone came up once. The chain joins TRBV4-1 to TRBJ2-1; TRBD2 might be the D (6 bases). This CDR3 is 16 amino acids long. In germline, CDR1 is MGHRA, CDR2 YSYEKL. The V gene lost 0 bases and the J gene lost 7 bases, with 16 bases spanning the gap. The CDR3 reads CASSQEGLARGNEQFF. CDR3 bases: TGCGCCAGCAGCCAAGAGGGGCTAGCCCGGGGGAATGAGCAGTTCTTC.

The chain recombines TRBV27 with TRBJ2-7, with D unresolved. CDR1 and CDR2 (germline): MNHEY, SMNVEV (reference sequence). The CDR3 sequence is 12 residues long. Trimming shortened V by 2 bases and J by 3 bases, and 5 bases separated the two germline ends. CDR3 in amino acids: CASSLAGYEQYF. The DNA of the CDR3 is TGTGCCAGCAGTTTAGCCGGCTACGAGCAGTACTTC.

V gene TRBV28 combines with J gene TRBJ2-4; D possibly corresponds to TRBD1 (6 bases). The CDR3 has 14 amino acids. Trimming shortened V by 6 bases and J by 7 bases, and 16 bases separated the two germline ends. Germline V gene sequence: CDR1 MDHEN, CDR2 SYDVKM. In nucleotides, the CDR3 is TGTGCCAGCAGAACAGGGTATAACCCGAACATTCAGTACTTC. The encoded protein is CASRTGYNPNIQYF.

The V gene is TRBV6-4, the J gene TRBJ2-1, with 13 bases aligning to TRBD2. The CDR3 sequence is 19 residues long. Germline CDR1 and CDR2: MRHNA and SNTAGT. J gave up 6 bases and V 0 bases, and 11 bases lay outside the gene matches. CDR3 bases: TGTGCCAGCAGTGACTCACCCCGACTACTAGCGGGAGGGCCCAATGAGCAGTTCTTC. Translation gives CASSDSPRLLAGGPNEQFF.